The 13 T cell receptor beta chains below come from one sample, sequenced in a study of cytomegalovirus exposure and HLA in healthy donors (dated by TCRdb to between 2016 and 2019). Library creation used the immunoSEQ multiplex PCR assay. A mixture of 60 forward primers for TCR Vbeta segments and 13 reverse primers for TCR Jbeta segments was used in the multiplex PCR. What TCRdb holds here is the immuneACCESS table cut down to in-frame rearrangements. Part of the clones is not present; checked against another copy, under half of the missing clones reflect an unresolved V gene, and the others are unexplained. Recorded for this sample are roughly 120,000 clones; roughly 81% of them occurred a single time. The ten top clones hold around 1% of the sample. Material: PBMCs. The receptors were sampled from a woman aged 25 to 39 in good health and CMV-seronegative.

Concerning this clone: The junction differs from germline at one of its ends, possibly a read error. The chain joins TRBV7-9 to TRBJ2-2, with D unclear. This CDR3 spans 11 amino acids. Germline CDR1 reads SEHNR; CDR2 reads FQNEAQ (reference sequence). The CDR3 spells CSSSPAGELFF. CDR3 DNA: TGTTCCAGCAGCCCTGCCGGGGAGCTGTTTTTT. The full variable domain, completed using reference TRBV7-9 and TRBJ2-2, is DTGVSQNPRHKITKRGQNVTFRCDPISEHNRLYWYRQTLGQGPEFLTYFQNEAQLEKSRLLSDRFSAERPKGSFSTLEIQRTEQGDSAMYLCSSSPAGELFFGEGSRLTVL.

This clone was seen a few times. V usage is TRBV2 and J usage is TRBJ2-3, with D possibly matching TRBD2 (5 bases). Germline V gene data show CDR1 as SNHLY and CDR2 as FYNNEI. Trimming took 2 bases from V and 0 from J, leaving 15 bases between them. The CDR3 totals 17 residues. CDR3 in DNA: TGTGCCAGCAGTGAATGGCGAAGCGGTTCTAGCACAGATACGCAGTATTTT. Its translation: CASSEWRSGSSTDTQYF.

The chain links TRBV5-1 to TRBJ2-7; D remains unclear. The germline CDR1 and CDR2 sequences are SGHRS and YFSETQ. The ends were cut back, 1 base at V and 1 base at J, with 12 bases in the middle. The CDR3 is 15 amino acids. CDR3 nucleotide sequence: TGCGCCAGCAGCTTGCTTACAGTATTATCCTACGAGCAGTACTTC. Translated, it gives CASSLLTVLSYEQYF.

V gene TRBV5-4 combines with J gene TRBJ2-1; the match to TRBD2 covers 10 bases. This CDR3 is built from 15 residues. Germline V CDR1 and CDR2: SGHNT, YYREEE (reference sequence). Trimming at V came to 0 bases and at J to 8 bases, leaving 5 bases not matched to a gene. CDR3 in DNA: TGTGCCAGCAGCTTGGATCTAGCGGGAGTGGATGAGCAGTTCTTC. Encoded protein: CASSLDLAGVDEQFF.

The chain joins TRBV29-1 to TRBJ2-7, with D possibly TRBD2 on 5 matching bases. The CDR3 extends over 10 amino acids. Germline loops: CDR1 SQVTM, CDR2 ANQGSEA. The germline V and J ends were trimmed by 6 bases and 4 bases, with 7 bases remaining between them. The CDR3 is CSVGDYEQYF. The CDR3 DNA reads TGCAGCGTGGGAGATTACGAGCAGTACTTC.

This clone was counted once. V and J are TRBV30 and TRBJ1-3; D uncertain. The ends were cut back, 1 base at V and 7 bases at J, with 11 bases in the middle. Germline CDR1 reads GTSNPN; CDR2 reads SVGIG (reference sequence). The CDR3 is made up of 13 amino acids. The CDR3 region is CAWSGEGWNTIYF. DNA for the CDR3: TGTGCCTGGAGTGGGGAGGGTTGGAACACCATATATTTT.

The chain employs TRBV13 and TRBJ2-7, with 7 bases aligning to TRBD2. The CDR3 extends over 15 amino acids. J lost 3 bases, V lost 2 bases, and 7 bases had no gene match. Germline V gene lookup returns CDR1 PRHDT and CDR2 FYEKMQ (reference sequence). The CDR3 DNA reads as TGTGCCAGCAGCTTATCGGGGGAGGGGAACTACGAGCAGTACTTC. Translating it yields CASSLSGEGNYEQYF.

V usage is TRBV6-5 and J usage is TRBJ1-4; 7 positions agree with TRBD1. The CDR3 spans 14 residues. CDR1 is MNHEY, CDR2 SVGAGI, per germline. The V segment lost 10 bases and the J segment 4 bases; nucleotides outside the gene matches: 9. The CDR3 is CATKRGPNNEKLFF. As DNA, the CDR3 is TGTGCCACTAAAAGGGGGCCTAATAATGAAAAACTGTTTTTT.

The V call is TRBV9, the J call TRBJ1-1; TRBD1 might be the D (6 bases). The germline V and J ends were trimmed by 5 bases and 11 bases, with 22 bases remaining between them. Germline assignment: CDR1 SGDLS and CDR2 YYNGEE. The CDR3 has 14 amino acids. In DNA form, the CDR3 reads TGTGCCAGCAGAAAGTTACAGGGCCCTCAGGGGGCTTTCTTT. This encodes CASRKLQGPQGAFF.

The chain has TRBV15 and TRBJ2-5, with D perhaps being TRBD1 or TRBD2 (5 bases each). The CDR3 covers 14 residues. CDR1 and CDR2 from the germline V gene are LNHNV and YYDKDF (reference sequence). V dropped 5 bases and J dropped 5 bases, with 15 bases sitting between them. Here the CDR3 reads CATSGGRAGETQYF. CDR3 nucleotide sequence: TGTGCCACCAGCGGAGGCCGCGCAGGGGAGACCCAGTACTTC.

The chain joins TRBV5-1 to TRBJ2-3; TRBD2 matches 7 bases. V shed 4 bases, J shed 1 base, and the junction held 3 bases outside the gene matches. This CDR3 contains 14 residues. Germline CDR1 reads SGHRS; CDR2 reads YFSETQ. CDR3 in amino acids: CASSERGGTDTQYF. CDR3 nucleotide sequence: TGCGCCAGCAGCGAGCGGGGAGGCACAGATACGCAGTATTTT.

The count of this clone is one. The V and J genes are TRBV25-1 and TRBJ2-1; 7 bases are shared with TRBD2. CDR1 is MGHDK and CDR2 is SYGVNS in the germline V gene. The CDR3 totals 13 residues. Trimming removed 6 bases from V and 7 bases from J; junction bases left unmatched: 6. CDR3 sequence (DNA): TGTGCCAGCAGGGGACTACCGAATAATGAGCAGTTCTTC. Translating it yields CASRGLPNNEQFF.

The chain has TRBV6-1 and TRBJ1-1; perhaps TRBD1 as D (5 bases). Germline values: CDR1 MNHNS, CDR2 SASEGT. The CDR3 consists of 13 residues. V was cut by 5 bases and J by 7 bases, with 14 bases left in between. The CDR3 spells CASSRYRDFEAFF. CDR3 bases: TGTGCCAGCAGTCGGTACCGGGACTTTGAAGCTTTCTTT.